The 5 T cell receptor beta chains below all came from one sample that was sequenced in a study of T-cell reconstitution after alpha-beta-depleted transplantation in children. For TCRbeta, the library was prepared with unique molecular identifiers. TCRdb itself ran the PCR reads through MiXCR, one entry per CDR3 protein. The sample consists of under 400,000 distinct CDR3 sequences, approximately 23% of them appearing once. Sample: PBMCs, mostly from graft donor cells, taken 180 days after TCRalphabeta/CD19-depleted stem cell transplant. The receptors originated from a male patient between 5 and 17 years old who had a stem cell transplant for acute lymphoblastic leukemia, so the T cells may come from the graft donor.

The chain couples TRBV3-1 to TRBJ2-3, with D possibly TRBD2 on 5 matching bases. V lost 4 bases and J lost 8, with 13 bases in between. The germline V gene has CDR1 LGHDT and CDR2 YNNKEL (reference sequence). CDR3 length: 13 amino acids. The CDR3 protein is CASSPMGAGTQYF. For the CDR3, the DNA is TGTGCCAGCAGCCCGATGGGAGCCGGTACGCAGTATTTT.

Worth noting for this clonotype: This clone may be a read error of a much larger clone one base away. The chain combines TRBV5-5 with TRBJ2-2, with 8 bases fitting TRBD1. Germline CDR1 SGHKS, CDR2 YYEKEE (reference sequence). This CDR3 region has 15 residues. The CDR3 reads CASSPTGANTVELFF. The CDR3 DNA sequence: TGTGCCAGCAGCCCGACAGGGGCGAACACCGTGGAGCTGTTTTTT.

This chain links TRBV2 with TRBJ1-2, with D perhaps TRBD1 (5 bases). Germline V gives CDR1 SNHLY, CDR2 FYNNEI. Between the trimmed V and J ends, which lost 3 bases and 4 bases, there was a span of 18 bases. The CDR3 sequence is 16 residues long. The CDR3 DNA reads TGTGCCAGCAGTGACTCGGGGAGGGGCTCCCTCTATGGCTACACCTTC. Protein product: CASSDSGRGSLYGYTF.

CDR3 nucleotide sequence: TGCGCCAGCAGCTTGCTTGAGGGAGGGGCAGATACGCAGTATTTT. Its protein is CASSLLEGGADTQYF. V is TRBV5-1 and J is TRBJ2-3; 7 nucleotides align to TRBD2. The trim removed 1 base at V and 4 bases at J, leaving 6 bases unmatched. Germline CDR1 and CDR2: SGHRS and YFSETQ. The CDR3 loop spans 15 amino acids.

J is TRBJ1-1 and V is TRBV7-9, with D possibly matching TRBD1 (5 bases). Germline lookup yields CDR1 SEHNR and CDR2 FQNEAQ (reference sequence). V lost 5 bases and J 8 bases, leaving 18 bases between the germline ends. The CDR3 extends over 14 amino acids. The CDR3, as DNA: TGTGCCAGCAGCGGAACGACAGAATCCCCGGAAGCTTTCTTT. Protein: CASSGTTESPEAFF.